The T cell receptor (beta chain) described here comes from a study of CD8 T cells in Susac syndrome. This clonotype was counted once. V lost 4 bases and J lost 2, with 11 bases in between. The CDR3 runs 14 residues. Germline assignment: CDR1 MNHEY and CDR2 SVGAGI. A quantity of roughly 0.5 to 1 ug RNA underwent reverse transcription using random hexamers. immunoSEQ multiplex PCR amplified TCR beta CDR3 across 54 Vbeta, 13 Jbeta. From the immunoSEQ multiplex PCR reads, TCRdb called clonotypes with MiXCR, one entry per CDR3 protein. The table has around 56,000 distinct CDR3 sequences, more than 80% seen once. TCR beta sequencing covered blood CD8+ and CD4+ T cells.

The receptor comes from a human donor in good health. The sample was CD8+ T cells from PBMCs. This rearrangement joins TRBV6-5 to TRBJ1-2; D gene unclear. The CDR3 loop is CASSSTPGNYGYTF. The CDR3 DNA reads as TGTGCCAGCAGTTCAACACCCGGAAACTATGGCTACACCTTC.